This is a list of T cell receptor beta chains from one sample in a study of shared clonotypes between healthy human individuals. Clones were sequenced by immunoSEQ multiplex PCR, and TCRdb holds only the in-frame ones, with some missing. The data show about 2.1 million clones, just over 90% seen once. The sample consisted of naive CD8+ T cells from PBMCs. The receptors originated from a man in his late teens or twenties in good health. Some clones in this sample may be carry-over from other donors' samples. Both conserved end residues are part of each CDR3. The order of the fields is D gene, CDR3 length, clone size, J gene, V gene, CDR3 protein, CDR3 DNA. A D gene is named only where the DNA matches it firmly. Expanded clones get a size class; other rows say once, few or many, or leave the size out.

d_call: -; cdr3_length: 14; clone_size: -; j_call: TRBJ1-6; v_call: TRBV28; cdr3_aa: CASSPRLDNSPLHF; cdr3_nt: TGTGCCAGCAGTCCCCGACTGGATAATTCACCCCTCCACTTT
d_call: -; cdr3_length: 17; clone_size: -; j_call: TRBJ2-5; v_call: TRBV4-3; cdr3_aa: CASSQGSAGTEQETQYF; cdr3_nt: TGCGCCAGCAGCCAAGGTTCTGCCGGGACGGAGCAAGAGACCCAGTACTTC
d_call: -; cdr3_length: 12; clone_size: -; j_call: TRBJ2-2; v_call: TRBV7-9; cdr3_aa: CASSPGAGELFF; cdr3_nt: TGTGCCAGCAGCCCGGGAGCCGGGGAGCTGTTTTTT
d_call: TRBD2; cdr3_length: 16; clone_size: -; j_call: TRBJ2-3; v_call: TRBV6-5; cdr3_aa: CASSYFGTREADTQYF; cdr3_nt: TGTGCCAGCAGTTATTTTGGGACTAGGGAGGCAGATACGCAGTATTTT
d_call: -; cdr3_length: 13; clone_size: -; j_call: TRBJ1-1; v_call: TRBV13; cdr3_aa: CASSSEFSAEAFF; cdr3_nt: TGTGCCAGCAGCTCAGAGTTTAGCGCTGAAGCTTTCTTT
d_call: TRBD1; cdr3_length: 15; clone_size: -; j_call: TRBJ1-4; v_call: TRBV9; cdr3_aa: CASSVEGQGGEKLFF; cdr3_nt: TGTGCCAGCAGCGTAGAGGGACAGGGCGGAGAAAAACTGTTTTTT
d_call: TRBD1; cdr3_length: 16; clone_size: -; j_call: TRBJ2-2; v_call: TRBV27; cdr3_aa: CASSPSQGEATGELFF; cdr3_nt: TGTGCCAGCAGTCCAAGTCAGGGGGAAGCGACCGGGGAGCTGTTTTTT
d_call: -; cdr3_length: 14; clone_size: -; j_call: TRBJ2-7; v_call: TRBV7-3; cdr3_aa: CASSLTRGSGEQYF; cdr3_nt: TGTGCCAGCAGCTTAACGAGAGGGAGTGGCGAGCAGTACTTC
d_call: -; cdr3_length: 15; clone_size: -; j_call: TRBJ1-2; v_call: TRBV5-6; cdr3_aa: CASSLLMADNYGYTF; cdr3_nt: TGTGCCAGCAGCTTGTTGATGGCAGATAACTATGGCTACACCTTC
d_call: TRBD1; cdr3_length: 13; clone_size: -; j_call: TRBJ1-2; v_call: TRBV30; cdr3_aa: CAWSGDRLGGYTF; cdr3_nt: TGTGCCTGGAGTGGGGACAGGTTGGGGGGCTACACCTTC
d_call: -; cdr3_length: 16; clone_size: -; j_call: TRBJ2-1; v_call: TRBV19; cdr3_aa: CASRPGSGTYSNEQFF; cdr3_nt: TGTGCCAGTAGACCGGGATCTGGAACGTATAGCAATGAGCAGTTCTTC
d_call: -; cdr3_length: 16; clone_size: once; j_call: TRBJ2-7; v_call: TRBV4-1; cdr3_aa: CASSQDGSGGGGEQYF; cdr3_nt: TGCGCCAGCAGCCAAGATGGGAGCGGCGGAGGCGGCGAGCAGTACTTC
d_call: TRBD2; cdr3_length: 15; clone_size: -; j_call: TRBJ2-1; v_call: TRBV9; cdr3_aa: CASNLVGTTHNEQFF; cdr3_nt: TGTGCCAGCAACCTCGTCGGGACTACCCACAATGAGCAGTTCTTC
d_call: -; cdr3_length: 13; clone_size: -; j_call: TRBJ2-7; v_call: TRBV5-8; cdr3_aa: CASSSEGLNEQYF; cdr3_nt: TGTGCCAGCAGCTCCGAAGGGCTAAACGAGCAGTACTTC
d_call: TRBD1; cdr3_length: 14; clone_size: -; j_call: TRBJ2-7; v_call: TRBV7-8; cdr3_aa: CASSFDRGPYEQYF; cdr3_nt: TGTGCCAGCAGCTTCGACAGGGGTCCCTACGAGCAGTACTTC
d_call: -; cdr3_length: 19; clone_size: -; j_call: TRBJ2-1; v_call: TRBV7-8; cdr3_aa: CASSTGRGPQAGLLYEQFF; cdr3_nt: TGTGCCAGCAGCACCGGTAGGGGCCCGCAGGCAGGACTCCTCTATGAGCAGTTCTTC
d_call: -; cdr3_length: 13; clone_size: -; j_call: TRBJ2-7; v_call: TRBV5-6; cdr3_aa: CASSLGRGGEQYF; cdr3_nt: TGTGCCAGCAGCCTTGGGAGGGGGGGCGAGCAGTACTTC
d_call: TRBD2; cdr3_length: 14; clone_size: -; j_call: TRBJ2-7; v_call: TRBV19; cdr3_aa: CASSIEPRGGEQYF; cdr3_nt: TGTGCCAGTAGTATAGAGCCCCGGGGGGGCGAGCAGTACTTC
d_call: TRBD1; cdr3_length: 15; clone_size: -; j_call: TRBJ2-3; v_call: TRBV6-1; cdr3_aa: CASSDRDRGTDTQYF; cdr3_nt: TGTGCCAGCAGTGACCGGGACAGGGGGACAGATACGCAGTATTTT
d_call: TRBD1; cdr3_length: 13; clone_size: -; j_call: TRBJ1-2; v_call: TRBV7-9; cdr3_aa: CASLGQGGYGYTF; cdr3_nt: TGTGCCAGCCTCGGACAGGGCGGCTATGGCTACACCTTC
d_call: -; cdr3_length: 15; clone_size: -; j_call: TRBJ1-5; v_call: TRBV28; cdr3_aa: CASRPTRAGNQPQHF; cdr3_nt: TGTGCCAGCAGACCGACACGGGCGGGCAATCAGCCCCAGCATTTT
d_call: -; cdr3_length: 14; clone_size: -; j_call: TRBJ1-5; v_call: TRBV27; cdr3_aa: CASAPQGFWEPQHF; cdr3_nt: TGTGCCAGCGCACCACAGGGATTTTGGGAGCCCCAGCATTTT
d_call: -; cdr3_length: 13; clone_size: -; j_call: TRBJ1-2; v_call: TRBV28; cdr3_aa: CASSPTGLDGYTF; cdr3_nt: TGTGCCAGCAGTCCCACAGGGCTTGATGGCTACACCTTC
d_call: -; cdr3_length: 12; clone_size: -; j_call: TRBJ2-7; v_call: TRBV29-1; cdr3_aa: CSVEAGTYEQYF; cdr3_nt: TGCAGCGTTGAAGCTGGGACCTACGAGCAGTACTTC
d_call: TRBD2; cdr3_length: 15; clone_size: -; j_call: TRBJ2-7; v_call: TRBV7-7; cdr3_aa: CASSQGLAGSYEQYF; cdr3_nt: TGTGCCAGCAGCCAGGGACTAGCGGGCTCCTACGAGCAGTACTTC
d_call: -; cdr3_length: 14; clone_size: -; j_call: TRBJ2-1; v_call: TRBV7-9; cdr3_aa: CASSSRGTHNEQFF; cdr3_nt: TGTGCCAGCAGCTCCCGGGGGACTCACAATGAGCAGTTCTTC
d_call: TRBD1; cdr3_length: 14; clone_size: -; j_call: TRBJ1-6; v_call: TRBV28; cdr3_aa: CASSLRGGYSPLHF; cdr3_nt: TGTGCCAGCAGTTTAAGAGGGGGCTATTCACCCCTCCACTTT
d_call: TRBD1; cdr3_length: 13; clone_size: once; j_call: TRBJ1-1; v_call: TRBV27; cdr3_aa: CASSTYRGPEAFF; cdr3_nt: TGTGCCAGCAGTACTTACAGGGGGCCCGAAGCTTTCTTT
d_call: -; cdr3_length: 12; clone_size: -; j_call: TRBJ1-1; v_call: TRBV28; cdr3_aa: CASRTGNREAFF; cdr3_nt: TGTGCCAGCAGGACGGGCAACAGGGAAGCTTTCTTT
d_call: TRBD2; cdr3_length: 16; clone_size: -; j_call: TRBJ2-1; v_call: TRBV7-3; cdr3_aa: CASSLWASGKYNEQFF; cdr3_nt: TGTGCCAGCAGCTTATGGGCTAGCGGGAAGTACAATGAGCAGTTCTTC
d_call: -; cdr3_length: 13; clone_size: once; j_call: TRBJ1-3; v_call: TRBV19; cdr3_aa: CASTWVIGDTIYF; cdr3_nt: TGTGCCAGTACATGGGTGATTGGAGACACCATATATTTT
d_call: TRBD2; cdr3_length: 17; clone_size: -; j_call: TRBJ2-1; v_call: TRBV15; cdr3_aa: CATSGSLTSGSRDEQFF; cdr3_nt: TGTGCCACCAGCGGATCGTTGACTAGCGGGAGTAGAGATGAGCAGTTCTTC
d_call: TRBD2; cdr3_length: 15; clone_size: -; j_call: TRBJ2-3; v_call: TRBV28; cdr3_aa: CASSWTSGTIDTQYF; cdr3_nt: TGTGCCAGCAGTTGGACTAGCGGGACTATAGATACGCAGTATTTT
d_call: TRBD1; cdr3_length: 15; clone_size: -; j_call: TRBJ1-2; v_call: TRBV29-1; cdr3_aa: CSAPIWDRAEVGYTF; cdr3_nt: TGCAGCGCCCCAATCTGGGACAGGGCCGAAGTCGGCTACACCTTC
d_call: -; cdr3_length: 15; clone_size: -; j_call: TRBJ2-7; v_call: TRBV28; cdr3_aa: CASKEAPDSNYEQYF; cdr3_nt: TGTGCCAGCAAAGAGGCTCCCGACTCGAACTACGAGCAGTACTTC
d_call: TRBD2; cdr3_length: 15; clone_size: -; j_call: TRBJ2-1; v_call: TRBV29-1; cdr3_aa: CSVGGGRAQYNEQFF; cdr3_nt: TGCAGCGTTGGTGGCGGGAGGGCCCAATACAATGAGCAGTTCTTC
d_call: TRBD1; cdr3_length: 14; clone_size: -; j_call: TRBJ1-1; v_call: TRBV10-3; cdr3_aa: CAISESAGGTEAFF; cdr3_nt: TGTGCCATCAGTGAGTCTGCAGGGGGCACTGAAGCTTTCTTT
d_call: -; cdr3_length: 13; clone_size: few; j_call: TRBJ1-5; v_call: TRBV7-9; cdr3_aa: CASSRGSGQPQHF; cdr3_nt: TGTGCCAGCAGCAGGGGGTCCGGTCAGCCCCAGCATTTT
d_call: -; cdr3_length: 15; clone_size: -; j_call: TRBJ2-7; v_call: TRBV23-1; cdr3_aa: CASSQSGAPAYEQYF; cdr3_nt: TGCGCCAGCAGTCAATCGGGCGCCCCGGCCTACGAGCAGTACTTC
d_call: -; cdr3_length: 13; clone_size: -; j_call: TRBJ1-1; v_call: TRBV11-2; cdr3_aa: CASSLTPRYEAFF; cdr3_nt: TGTGCCAGCAGCTTAACCCCGAGATATGAAGCTTTCTTT
d_call: -; cdr3_length: 14; clone_size: -; j_call: TRBJ2-7; v_call: TRBV9; cdr3_aa: CASSATGSSYEQYF; cdr3_nt: TGTGCCAGCAGCGCGACAGGATCCTCCTACGAGCAGTACTTC
d_call: -; cdr3_length: 15; clone_size: -; j_call: TRBJ2-4; v_call: TRBV7-2; cdr3_aa: CASSLGPGDKNIQYF; cdr3_nt: TGTGCCAGCAGCCTAGGCCCGGGGGACAAAAACATTCAGTACTTC
d_call: TRBD1; cdr3_length: 13; clone_size: -; j_call: TRBJ2-1; v_call: TRBV4-3; cdr3_aa: CASSQVTDRDQFF; cdr3_nt: TGCGCCAGCAGCCAAGTCACCGACAGGGACCAGTTCTTC
d_call: -; cdr3_length: 14; clone_size: -; j_call: TRBJ1-1; v_call: TRBV5-8; cdr3_aa: CASSLGNPNTEAFF; cdr3_nt: TGTGCCAGCAGCTTGGGTAACCCGAACACTGAAGCTTTCTTT
d_call: TRBD1; cdr3_length: 15; clone_size: -; j_call: TRBJ2-1; v_call: TRBV6-5; cdr3_aa: CASSGTGGSYNEQFF; cdr3_nt: TGTGCCAGCAGCGGGACAGGGGGATCCTACAATGAGCAGTTCTTC
d_call: -; cdr3_length: 15; clone_size: -; j_call: TRBJ2-1; v_call: TRBV4-1; cdr3_aa: CASSQGVVIYNEQFF; cdr3_nt: TGCGCCAGCAGCCAAGGCGTGGTAATCTACAATGAGCAGTTCTTC
d_call: -; cdr3_length: 13; clone_size: -; j_call: TRBJ2-5; v_call: TRBV9; cdr3_aa: CASSVGNWETQYF; cdr3_nt: TGTGCCAGCAGCGTAGGTAACTGGGAGACCCAGTACTTC
d_call: TRBD1; cdr3_length: 17; clone_size: -; j_call: TRBJ2-6; v_call: TRBV5-1; cdr3_aa: CASSSGTGLSGANVLTF; cdr3_nt: TGCGCCAGCAGCTCCGGGACAGGTCTCTCTGGGGCCAACGTCCTGACTTTC
d_call: -; cdr3_length: 14; clone_size: once; j_call: TRBJ2-7; v_call: TRBV7-6; cdr3_aa: CASSLDINSYEQYF; cdr3_nt: TGTGCCAGCAGCTTAGATATAAACTCCTACGAGCAGTACTTC
d_call: TRBD2; cdr3_length: 16; clone_size: once; j_call: TRBJ2-2; v_call: TRBV5-1; cdr3_aa: CASSLVAGAGTGELFF; cdr3_nt: TGCGCCAGCAGCTTGGTAGCGGGAGCTGGGACCGGGGAGCTGTTTTTT
d_call: -; cdr3_length: 12; clone_size: once; j_call: TRBJ2-7; v_call: TRBV9; cdr3_aa: CASSGTASEQYF; cdr3_nt: TGTGCCAGCAGCGGGACAGCCAGCGAGCAGTACTTC
d_call: -; cdr3_length: 15; clone_size: -; j_call: TRBJ2-7; v_call: TRBV30; cdr3_aa: CAWSVRRELSYEQYF; cdr3_nt: TGTGCCTGGAGTGTACGGCGGGAACTCTCCTACGAGCAGTACTTC
d_call: -; cdr3_length: 13; clone_size: -; j_call: TRBJ2-1; v_call: TRBV29-1; cdr3_aa: CSVRDFNYNEQFF; cdr3_nt: TGCAGCGTTAGGGACTTTAACTACAATGAGCAGTTCTTC
d_call: TRBD2; cdr3_length: 18; clone_size: -; j_call: TRBJ2-6; v_call: TRBV9; cdr3_aa: CASSPSGRAAPGANVLTF; cdr3_nt: TGTGCCAGCAGCCCTAGCGGGAGGGCAGCCCCTGGGGCCAACGTCCTGACTTTC